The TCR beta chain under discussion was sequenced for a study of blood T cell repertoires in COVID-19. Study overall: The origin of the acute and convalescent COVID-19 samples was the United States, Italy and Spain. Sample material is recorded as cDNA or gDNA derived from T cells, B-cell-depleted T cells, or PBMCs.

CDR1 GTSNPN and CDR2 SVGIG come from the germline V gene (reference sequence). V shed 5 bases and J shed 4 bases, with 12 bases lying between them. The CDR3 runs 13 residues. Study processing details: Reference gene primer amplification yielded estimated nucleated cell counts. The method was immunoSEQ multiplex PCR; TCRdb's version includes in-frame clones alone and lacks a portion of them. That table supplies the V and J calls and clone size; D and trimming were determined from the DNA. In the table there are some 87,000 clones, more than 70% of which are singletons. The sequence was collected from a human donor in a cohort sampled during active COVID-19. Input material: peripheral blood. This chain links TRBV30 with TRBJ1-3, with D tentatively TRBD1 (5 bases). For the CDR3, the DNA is TGTGCCTGGGCGGGACTGTTGGGAAACACCATATATTTT. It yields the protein CAWAGLLGNTIYF.